One sample yielded the 4 T cell receptor beta chains listed below, sequenced in a study of patients and donors after allogeneic stem cell transplantation. TCRdb re-analysed the RT-PCR reads in MiXCR, keeping a single row per CDR3 protein. The sample has about 960,000 distinct CDR3 sequences, more than 15% seen once. The sequencing input was blood, either unsorted or a sorted T cell fraction (not recorded which). These receptors all stem from a human donor who was either an allogeneic HSCT recipient or a stem cell or donor lymphocyte infusion donor (not recorded which). It is not recorded whose cells these are; they may come from a transplant donor.

This sequence joins TRBV28 and TRBJ1-3, with a possible D match to TRBD1 (6 bases). Trimming left V 6 bases short and J 4 bases short, with 19 bases between. The CDR3 loop spans 16 amino acids. CDR1 MDHEN and CDR2 SYDVKM come from the germline V gene. CDR3 nucleotide sequence: TGTGCCAGCAGGACCCGCGTAGCGAGGGGGGGAAACACCATATATTTT. It specifies CASRTRVARGGNTIYF.

The chain carries TRBV5-1 and TRBJ2-7; D is unresolved. The CDR3 is made up of 14 amino acids. Germline V gene lookup returns CDR1 SGHRS and CDR2 YFSETQ. Trimming shortened V by 4 bases and J by 2 bases, and 13 bases separated the two germline ends. The DNA for the CDR3 is TGCGCCAGCAGCATTGACGACGGAGCCTACGAGCAGTACTTC. It codes for CASSIDDGAYEQYF.

The chain couples TRBV20-1 to TRBJ2-1; D is uncertain. Trimming removed 7 bases from V and 6 bases from J, with 16 bases in between. The CDR3 has 13 amino acids. CDR1 and CDR2 from the germline V gene are DFQATT and SNEGSKA (reference sequence). For the CDR3, the DNA is TGCAGTGGAGCGCCCGGGTTAAGCAATGAGCAGTTCTTC. Its protein is CSGAPGLSNEQFF.

This chain uses TRBV20-1 with TRBJ2-1; weak D call: TRBD1 (5 bases). The CDR3 loop spans 15 amino acids. Germline CDR1 and CDR2: DFQATT and SNEGSKA (reference sequence). V lost 5 bases and J 0 bases, leaving 14 bases between the germline ends. Here the CDR3 DNA reads TGCAGTGCTGGTCGGCGGACAAGCTCCTACAATGAGCAGTTCTTC. Its translation is CSAGRRTSSYNEQFF.